Each of the 14 T cell receptor beta chains below was sequenced from the same sample in a study of Graves' ophthalmopathy and Graves' hyperthyroidism. Using RNA transcripts, the TCR beta CDR3 regions were amplified. Amplification began with first-round RT-PCR using HTBI primers, then second-round multiplex PCR was performed. Each CDR3 protein is one row after TCRdb ran MiXCR on the multiplex PCR reads. The sample holds about 600,000 distinct CDR3 sequences, about 40% seen once. Sequenced input: peripheral blood or thyroid tissue (not recorded which). The source of these receptors is an adult man with Graves' hyperthyroidism.

This clonotype was found many times. The rearrangement links TRBV29-1 to TRBJ2-7; 9 bases line up with TRBD1. This CDR3 comprises 14 residues. Trimming removed 8 bases from V and 1 base from J; junction bases left unmatched: 9. Germline V lookup: CDR1 SQVTM, CDR2 ANQGSEA. For the CDR3, the DNA is TGCAGCATACCGGGACAGGGTGCATCCTACGAGCAGTACTTC. This sequence encodes CSIPGQGASYEQYF.

A note on this clonotype: A much larger clone sits a single nucleotide away, making a read error possible. The chain links TRBV29-1 to TRBJ1-5, with a weak D call TRBD1 (5 bases). The CDR3 has 18 amino acids. Germline loops: CDR1 SQVTM, CDR2 ANQGSEA. Deletions cut 6 bases from V and 9 bases from J, with 33 bases between. CDR3 in amino acids: CSVPQRTTLGVNYPPQHF. CDR3 sequence (DNA): TGCAGCGTACCCCAGAGGACTACCTTGGGGGTTAATTATCCGCCCCAGCATTTT.

The sample holds a few counts of this clonotype. The chain employs TRBV3-1 and TRBJ2-7; 11 bases line up with TRBD2. The CDR3 is made up of 16 amino acids. CDR1 is LGHDT, CDR2 YNNKEL, per germline (reference sequence). Trimming removed 2 bases from V and 2 bases from J; junction bases left unmatched: 5. CDR3 coding DNA: TGTGCCAGCAGCCAACTACCGGGACTAGCGGCCTACGAGCAGTACTTC. Translating gives CASSQLPGLAAYEQYF.

This clonotype has a count of ten or more. The gene calls are TRBV14 and TRBJ2-2, with D hard to call. V was shortened by 1 base and J by 7 bases, with 28 bases between the two germline ends. The CDR3 sequence is 20 residues long. Looked up from germline, CDR1 is SGHDN and CDR2 is FVKESK. CDR3 region: CASSQVVEAHGTMAVGELFF. For the CDR3, the DNA is TGTGCCAGCAGCCAAGTTGTCGAGGCTCATGGAACGATGGCAGTCGGGGAGCTGTTTTTT.

The V and J genes are TRBV10-1 and TRBJ1-5, with D possibly TRBD1 on 5 matching bases. The CDR3 length is 21 residues. Trimming removed 3 bases at V and 0 bases at J, with 27 bases between. Germline-derived CDR1 and CDR2 are WNHNN and SYGVQD (reference sequence). CDR3 loop: CASSDPGKNDRDDYSNQPQHF. The CDR3 DNA reads as TGCGCCAGCAGTGATCCAGGGAAGAATGACAGAGACGACTATAGCAATCAGCCCCAGCATTTT.

There are many counts of this clonotype. Its ends do not fully match the called genes, so a read error is possible. The V call is TRBV20-1, the J call TRBJ1-2; weak D call: TRBD1 (5 bases). CDR3 length: 13 amino acids. Looked up from germline, CDR1 is DFQATT and CDR2 is SNEGSKA (reference sequence). As DNA, the CDR3 is TGCAATGCTTTGACAGCGGCGGACTATGGCTACACCTTC. Amino acids: CNALTAADYGYTF.

This clonotype was recorded only once. The chain combines TRBV19 with TRBJ2-7, with 12 positions matching TRBD2. The closer fit of TRBJ2-1 to the DNA end suggests the J call may be wrong. The germline gives CDR1 LNHDA, CDR2 SQIVND (reference sequence). The CDR3 totals 15 residues. This chain's CDR3 is CASQLTSGSHNEQFF. CDR3 nucleotides: TGTGCCAGTCAATTGACTAGCGGGAGCCACAATGAGCAGTTCTTC.

The chain employs TRBV7-9 and TRBJ2-7, with 9 positions matching TRBD2. This CDR3 has 16 amino acids. CDR1 SEHNR and CDR2 FQNEAQ come from the germline V gene (reference sequence). J gave up 0 bases and V 7 bases, and 10 bases lay outside the gene matches. The CDR3 DNA is TGTGCCAGCATACGGATTAGCGGGGGTTACTCCTACGAGCAGTACTTC. Translating gives CASIRISGGYSYEQYF.

The J gene is TRBJ2-6, the V gene TRBV10-3; maybe TRBD2 (5 bases). This CDR3 is built from 12 residues. The germline gives CDR1 ENHRY, CDR2 SYGVKD. Trimming removed 2 bases at V and 16 bases at J, with 12 bases between. This CDR3 reads CAISERDGELTF. The CDR3 nucleotides read TGTGCCATCAGTGAGAGAGACGGGGAGCTGACTTTC.

This chain uses TRBV12-3 or TRBV12-4 with TRBJ2-7; D uncertain. The length of the CDR3 is 16 residues. V lost 4 bases, J lost 4 bases, and 20 bases lay in between. The CDR3: CASSYGWGRGFYEQYF. DNA of the CDR3: TGTGCCAGCAGTTACGGGTGGGGAAGAGGCTTTTACGAGCAGTACTTC.

The chain is built from TRBV29-1 and TRBJ1-1; the match to TRBD1 covers 7 bases. The CDR3 loop spans 12 amino acids. V was pared by 6 bases and J by 1 base, with 2 bases of the junction left unmatched. CDR1 is SQVTM and CDR2 is ANQGSEA in the germline V gene. CDR3 coding DNA: TGCAGCGTAGGACAGGAGAACACTGAAGCTTTCTTT. Translating it yields CSVGQENTEAFF.

The V and J genes are TRBV28 and TRBJ1-2, with 7 bases aligning to TRBD1. The CDR3 runs 15 residues. CDR1 and CDR2 (germline): MDHEN, SYDVKM. V shed 6 bases, J shed 2 bases, and the junction held 9 bases outside the gene matches. The CDR3 here is CASRPQGELNYGYTF. The CDR3 DNA follows: TGTGCCAGCAGACCCCAGGGGGAACTAAACTATGGCTACACCTTC.

This clonotype was counted many times. The chain joins TRBV19 to TRBJ2-7; 8 bases align to TRBD2. J was trimmed by 5 bases and V by 6 bases; bases with no gene match: 9. This CDR3 is built from 14 residues. Germline-derived CDR1 and CDR2 are LNHDA and SQIVND (reference sequence). In DNA form, the CDR3 reads TGTGCCAGTAGCTCTAGAGGACTAGCAGACGAGCAGTACTTC. This gives the protein CASSSRGLADEQYF. Full variable domain (outside the CDR3, taken from reference TRBV19 and TRBJ2-7): DGGITQSPKYLFRKEGQNVTLSCEQNLNHDAMYWYRQDPGQGLRLIYYSQIVNDFQKGDIAEGYSVSREKKESFPLTVTSAQKNPTAFYLCASSSRGLADEQYFGPGTRLTVT.

The V call is TRBV11-2, the J call TRBJ2-5; D is ambiguous. The CDR3 runs to 15 residues. The germline CDR1 and CDR2 sequences are SGHAT and FQNNGV. V lost 1 base to trimming and J lost 5 bases, with 14 bases between them. The CDR3 nucleotides are TGTGCCAGCAGCTTAGGATCGGTCACCGGGGAGACCCAGTACTTC. The encoded protein is CASSLGSVTGETQYF. The whole variable domain, filled in from reference TRBV11-2 and TRBJ2-5, reads EAGVAQSPRYKIIEKRQSVAFWCNPISGHATLYWYQQILGQGPKLLIQFQNNGVVDDSQLPKDRFSAERLKGVDSTLKIQPAKLEDSAVYLCASSLGSVTGETQYFGPGTRLLVL.